Below, 24 T cell receptor beta chains from the same sample are listed, as sequenced in a study of OX40 agonist ivuxolimab in advanced cancers. Method: immunoSEQ multiplex PCR; TCRdb's copy keeps in-frame clones and lacks some. The sample gives 60,000 to 80,000 clones, 80% to 90% of which show up once; about 1.6% is in the top ten. Sequencing used CD4+ or CD8+ T cells sorted from blood, obtained in a trial of the OX40 agonist ivuxolimab. Source of these receptors: an adult with an advanced solid tumor such as melanoma, head and neck, liver or kidney cancer.

A few counts support this clone. V usage is TRBV4-1 and J usage is TRBJ1-5; weak D call: TRBD1 (6 bases). The CDR3 covers 16 residues. The V gene's germline CDR1 is MGHRA and CDR2 YSYEKL. V lost 1 base, J lost 8 bases, and 18 bases lay in between. Here the CDR3 reads CASSQGVAGAGEPQHF. The CDR3 DNA reads TGCGCCAGCAGCCAAGGAGTTGCAGGGGCAGGAGAGCCCCAGCATTTT.

The V and J genes are TRBV2 and TRBJ2-1, with 10 bases aligning to TRBD2. V was clipped by 3 bases and J by 3 bases; unmatched bases: 5. The germline gives CDR1 SNHLY, CDR2 FYNNEI. CDR3 length: 16 residues. CDR3 protein: CASSDISGRYYNEQFF. In nucleotides, the CDR3 is TGTGCCAGCAGTGACATTAGCGGGAGGTACTACAATGAGCAGTTCTTC.

This chain connects TRBV28 to TRBJ1-4, with D perhaps matching TRBD1 (5 bases). The V end lost 6 bases, the J end lost 5 bases, and 16 bases lay between the germline ends. The germline gives CDR1 MDHEN, CDR2 SYDVKM. The length of the CDR3 is 15 residues. Here the CDR3 reads CASRLGDGGNEKLFF. The CDR3 bases are TGTGCCAGCAGACTAGGGGACGGAGGAAATGAAAAACTGTTTTTT. Full variable domain (rest looked up from reference TRBV28 and TRBJ1-4): DVKVTQSSRYLVKRTGEKVFLECVQDMDHENMFWYRQDPGLGLRLIYFSYDVKMKEKGDIPEGYSVSREKKERFSLILESASTNQTSMYLCASRLGDGGNEKLFFGSGTQLSVL.

The rearrangement joins TRBV5-1 to TRBJ2-7; no definite D call. Germline values: CDR1 SGHRS, CDR2 YFSETQ. This CDR3 region has 16 residues. V lost 0 bases and J 1 base, leaving 14 bases between the germline ends. The chain's CDR3 is CASSLEGRLGSYEQYF. The CDR3 DNA is TGCGCCAGCAGCTTGGAGGGCAGGCTAGGTTCCTACGAGCAGTACTTC.

This chain connects TRBV4-1 to TRBJ2-5; a weak D match, TRBD1 (5 bases). The CDR3 is made up of 15 amino acids. Germline loops: CDR1 MGHRA, CDR2 YSYEKL. Trimming stripped 1 base from V and 4 bases from J, with 13 bases between. CDR3 amino acids: CASSQVRQPRETQYF. The CDR3 DNA is TGCGCCAGCAGCCAAGTGAGACAGCCGAGAGAGACCCAGTACTTC.

V gene TRBV6-5 combines with J gene TRBJ2-3; D uncertain. Germline V gives CDR1 MNHEY, CDR2 SVGAGI. Deletions cut 6 bases from V and 0 bases from J, with 1 base between. The CDR3 loop spans 11 amino acids. CDR3 sequence (DNA): TGTGCCAGCAGGAGCACAGATACGCAGTATTTT. Translation: CASRSTDTQYF.

This chain uses TRBV7-2 with TRBJ2-4; 10 nucleotides align to TRBD1. V gave up 8 bases and J gave up 9 bases; unmatched junction bases: 7. The germline gives CDR1 SGHTA, CDR2 FQGNSA. This CDR3 region has 13 residues. CDR3 amino acids: CASGTGTGAIQYF. The CDR3 nucleotides read TGTGCCAGCGGCACCGGGACAGGGGCCATTCAGTACTTC. The variable domain in full, completed from reference TRBV7-2 and TRBJ2-4, reads GAGVSQSPSNKVTEKGKDVELRCDPISGHTALYWYRQSLGQGLEFLIYFQGNSAPDKSGLPSDRFSAERTGGSVSTLTIQRTQQEDSAVYLCASGTGTGAIQYFGAGTRLSVL.

The V and J genes are TRBV27 and TRBJ2-2, with TRBD1 identical over 9 bases. CDR3 length equals 16 residues. Per the germline V gene, CDR1 is MNHEY and CDR2 is SMNVEV (reference sequence). V shed 3 bases and J 6 bases; nucleotides not matched to a gene: 8. For the CDR3, the DNA is TGTGCCAGCAGTTTGTCCGGGACAGGGATTCCCGGGGAGCTGTTTTTT. The encoded protein is CASSLSGTGIPGELFF.

This chain connects TRBV28 to TRBJ2-3; 7 nucleotides line up with TRBD1. J was trimmed by 3 bases and V by 5 bases; bases with no gene match: 11. The CDR3 consists of 16 residues. CDR1 and CDR2 from the germline V gene are MDHEN and SYDVKM. CDR3 protein: CASSKRDSLVTDTQYF. The CDR3 DNA sequence: TGTGCCAGCAGTAAACGGGACAGTTTGGTGACAGATACGCAGTATTTT.

This clone was picked up many times. The chain uses TRBV7-2 and TRBJ1-4; tentative D call: TRBD1 (6 bases). V gave up 6 bases and J gave up 0 bases, with 11 bases separating them. Germline values: CDR1 SGHTA, CDR2 FQGNSA. CDR3 length: 15 amino acids. The CDR3 DNA reads TGTGCCAGCAGTCCTCAGGGGACAACTAATGAAAAACTGTTTTTT. Translated, it gives CASSPQGTTNEKLFF.

The CDR3 region has the DNA TGCGCCAGCAGCCAAGAACCCCCACACGTTATGAACACTGAAGCTTTCTTT. This translates into CASSQEPPHVMNTEAFF. V gene TRBV4-3 combines with J gene TRBJ1-1, with D hard to call. Trimming removed 0 bases at V and 0 bases at J, with 14 bases between. The germline V gene encodes CDR1 LGHNA and CDR2 YSLEER. CDR3 length: 17 amino acids.

J is TRBJ1-5 and V is TRBV18, with a weak D call TRBD1 (5 bases). V dropped 0 bases and J dropped 9 bases, with 15 bases sitting between them. Germline-derived CDR1 and CDR2 are KGHSH and LQKENI. The CDR3 has 15 residues. In DNA, the CDR3 is TGTGCCAGCTCACCACCCGGGGGGACGGGGGGGCCCCAGCATTTT. Translating it yields CASSPPGGTGGPQHF.

As concerns this clone: One junction end does not reproduce the germline sequence, and a read error may be involved. Written as DNA, the CDR3 is TGTGCCAGCAGCCTAGAGGTTGGTACTGAAGCTTTCTTT. Its protein is CASSLEVGTEAFF. V and J are TRBV11-3 and TRBJ1-1; no clear D gene. Germline CDR1 is SGHNT and CDR2 is YENEEA. CDR3 length equals 13 residues.

The chain couples TRBV4-1 to TRBJ2-7; the D gene is possibly TRBD1 (5 bases). Germline loops: CDR1 MGHRA, CDR2 YSYEKL. The CDR3 totals 15 residues. V dropped 2 bases and J dropped 5 bases, with 16 bases sitting between them. The DNA for the CDR3 is TGCGCCAGCAGCCAACAGGGAAGAGGTTCGGACGAGCAGTACTTC. Its protein product is CASSQQGRGSDEQYF.

This chain uses TRBV9 with TRBJ2-3; D uncertain. The CDR3 contains 13 residues. CDR1 SGDLS and CDR2 YYNGEE come from the germline V gene. Trimming removed 1 base from V and 1 base from J, with 4 bases in between. The CDR3 is CASSVIGTDTQYF. CDR3 nucleotide sequence: TGTGCCAGCAGCGTAATTGGCACAGATACGCAGTATTTT.

This chain links TRBV18 with TRBJ2-7; 7 positions match TRBD2. The V and J ends lost 5 bases and 3 bases, in that order; junction bases with no gene match: 10. This CDR3 contains 15 residues. The germline V gene has CDR1 KGHSH and CDR2 LQKENI. The CDR3 DNA is TGTGCCAGCTCAGTCAGCGGGGTGACTAGCTACGAGCAGTACTTC. Translated, it gives CASSVSGVTSYEQYF. Looking up the rest from reference TRBV18 and TRBJ2-7 gives the full variable domain: NAGVMQNPRHLVRRRGQEARLRCSPMKGHSHVYWYRQLPEEGLKFMVYLQKENIIDESGMPKERFSAEFPKEGPSILRIQQVVRGDSAAYFCASSVSGVTSYEQYFGPGTRLTVT.

The V gene is TRBV10-3, the J gene TRBJ1-2; no clear D gene. The CDR3 has 12 residues. Trimming removed 7 bases at V and 12 bases at J, with 18 bases between. The germline gives CDR1 ENHRY, CDR2 SYGVKD. CDR3 DNA: TGTGCCATCACCTCTGGGGAAGGGCGCCACACCTTC. Protein sequence: CAITSGEGRHTF.

The chain has TRBV5-4 and TRBJ2-1; D might be TRBD1 or TRBD2, each matching 5 bases. V lost 4 bases to trimming and J lost 6 bases, with 11 bases between them. Looked up from germline, CDR1 is SGHNT and CDR2 is YYREEE (reference sequence). There are 13 residues in the CDR3. The chain's CDR3 is CASSPRDGNEQFF. The CDR3 coding sequence is TGTGCCAGCAGCCCCCGGGACGGCAATGAGCAGTTCTTC.

The table lists this clone with a few counts. In nucleotides, the CDR3 is TGTGCCAGCAGCGTCGGTAACTCCGCCGATGAGCAGTTCTTC. It yields the protein CASSVGNSADEQFF. V is TRBV9 and J is TRBJ2-1; D ambiguous. The V end lost 2 bases, the J end lost 8 bases, and 14 bases lay between the germline ends. The CDR3 consists of 14 residues. The germline V gene has CDR1 SGDLS and CDR2 YYNGEE. Based on the CDR3 plus reference TRBV9 and TRBJ2-1, the full variable domain is DSGVTQTPKHLITATGQRVTLRCSPRSGDLSVYWYQQSLDQGLQFLIQYYNGEERAKGNILERFSAQQFPDLHSELNLSSLELGDSALYFCASSVGNSADEQFFGPGTRLTVL.

V gene TRBV2 combines with J gene TRBJ2-3, with 8 bases lining up with TRBD2. The J segment lost 6 bases and the V segment lost 3 bases, leaving 14 bases of the junction unmatched. Germline V gene data show CDR1 as SNHLY and CDR2 as FYNNEI. The CDR3 is 17 amino acids. The CDR3 protein is CASSDGLASGLGDTQYF. Here the CDR3 DNA reads TGTGCCAGCAGTGATGGTTTGGCTAGCGGGCTCGGGGATACGCAGTATTTT.

The J gene is TRBJ2-7, the V gene TRBV6-5; 10 bases map to TRBD1. Germline V CDR1 and CDR2: MNHEY, SVGAGI. Trimming at V came to 5 bases and at J to 4 bases, leaving 5 bases not matched to a gene. The CDR3 is 14 residues long. CDR3 coding DNA: TGTGCCAGCAGTAAGTTGGACAGGGGGTACGAGCAGTACTTC. Its protein is CASSKLDRGYEQYF.

The CDR3 spells CASSRESREAFF. DNA for the CDR3: TGTGCCAGCAGCCGGGAAAGCCGTGAAGCTTTCTTT. The chain carries TRBV7-9 and TRBJ1-1; D remains unclear. CDR1 and CDR2 (germline): SEHNR, FQNEAQ (reference sequence). Trimming took off 5 bases at V and 7 bases at J, with 11 bases between the two ends. This CDR3 is built from 12 residues.

The chain combines TRBV9 with TRBJ2-2; D gene ambiguous. The germline V gene encodes CDR1 SGDLS and CDR2 YYNGEE. The V and J ends lost 0 bases and 4 bases respectively, with 4 bases between them. This CDR3 is built from 13 residues. The chain's CDR3 is CASSVAPTGELFF. DNA for the CDR3: TGTGCCAGCAGCGTAGCACCCACCGGGGAGCTGTTTTTT.

As concerns this clone: A junction boundary mismatches the germline segment, possibly from a read error. V usage is TRBV10-3 and J usage is TRBJ1-2; D possibly corresponds to TRBD1 (5 bases). The CDR3 is 12 residues long. Per the germline V gene, CDR1 is ENHRY and CDR2 is SYGVKD. The CDR3 protein is CAISDEVQGRAF. CDR3 coding DNA: TGTGCCATCAGTGATGAAGTTCAGGGTAGGGCCTTC.